This T cell receptor beta chain is from a study of breast tumors, draining lymph nodes, adjacent tissues. Study-level findings and limits: Compared with lymph nodes, tumors were less diverse; compared with nontumor tissue, more. Tumor T cell lymph node origin was a supported hypothesis, not proven. Compared with basal-like, luminal-like tumors shared significantly more repertoire with nontumor tissue.

Germline CDR1 is SGHRS and CDR2 is YFSETQ. Trimming removed 1 base at V and 6 bases at J, with 14 bases between. The CDR3 extends over 15 amino acids. TCRdb reanalysed the multiplex PCR reads using MiXCR and keeps one entry per CDR3 protein. The table has under 150,000 distinct CDR3 sequences, 20% to 25% seen once; the top ten hold about 2.2%. This clonotype was picked up a small number of times. Its antigen is unknown. The lymph nodes were axillary draining lymph nodes from breast cancer patients. The sequence was obtained from a female donor with breast cancer. Some clones in this sample may be carry-over from other donors' samples. V usage is TRBV5-1 and J usage is TRBJ2-4, with D possibly being TRBD1 (8 bases). The source material was axillary lymph node tissue. This CDR3 is CASSLSQGGVNIQYF. DNA of the CDR3: TGCGCCAGCAGCTTGTCACAGGGGGGGGTAAACATTCAGTACTTC.